The 5 T cell receptor beta chains listed next were all sequenced from one sample in a study of T cells after yellow fever vaccination (dated by TCRdb to between 2017 and 2020). The library was prepared using 5' RACE. Sequenced using an Illumina NovaSeq 6000. In-frame beta chains were kept once TCRdb had trimmed the public reads at Q25 with fastp and called clones with MiXCR. For every CDR3 protein sequence, its rows merge into one entry that carries the most common genes and DNA. This sample lists fewer than 400,000 distinct CDR3 sequences; approximately 11% were detected once. The top ten clonotypes cover approximately 3% of the sample. According to the study, the label for this sample's treatment or condition signals: live attenuated yellow fever vaccine strain. The material was CD4+ T cells sorted from PBMCs, obtained 45 days after the yellow fever booster vaccination. These receptors all come from a man aged 18 to 30 who received the YFV17D yellow fever vaccine.

This clonotype appeared many times. The V and J genes are TRBV28 and TRBJ2-7; D is ambiguous. In germline, CDR1 is MDHEN, CDR2 SYDVKM. The CDR3 covers 14 residues. V was clipped by 7 bases and J by 2 bases, with 15 bases between them. The CDR3, as DNA: TGTGCCAGCACCCACGCAGATACTCCCTACGAGCAGTACGTC. Encoded protein: CASTHADTPYEQYV.

The rearrangement uses TRBV6-5 and TRBJ1-1; 7 bases match TRBD1. This CDR3 has 13 residues. Germline CDR1 and CDR2: MNHEY and SVGAGI. Unmatched junction bases numbered 2, after V lost 6 bases and J lost 1 base. The CDR3 region is CASRGTANTEAFF. The CDR3 nucleotides are TGTGCCAGCAGAGGGACAGCGAACACTGAAGCTTTCTTT.

The count of this clonotype is one. The chain is built from TRBV5-1 and TRBJ1-1; 8 positions agree with TRBD1. This CDR3 has 14 amino acids. Germline V gene sequence: CDR1 SGHRS, CDR2 YFSETQ. V shed 0 bases and J 6 bases; nucleotides not matched to a gene: 4. The CDR3 region is CASSLGQGQAEAFF. In DNA form, the CDR3 reads TGCGCCAGCAGCTTGGGACAGGGGCAGGCTGAAGCTTTCTTT.

Ten or more counts support this clonotype. The chain's CDR3 is CASSLLAGDETQYF. CDR3 coding DNA: TGTGCCAGCAGCTTGCTAGCGGGGGACGAGACCCAGTACTTC. The chain is built from TRBV7-9 and TRBJ2-5; 10 bases agree with TRBD2. J gave up 5 bases and V 3 bases, and 3 bases lay outside the gene matches. CDR1 is SEHNR, CDR2 FQNEAQ, per germline (reference sequence). This CDR3 spans 14 amino acids.

This clonotype was found many times. Here the CDR3 reads CAIRRTDAYEQYF. The CDR3, as DNA: TGTGCCATCAGGAGGACGGATGCCTACGAGCAGTACTTC. The chain couples TRBV10-3 to TRBJ2-7, with D uncertain. The germline V and J ends were trimmed by 6 bases and 2 bases, with 11 bases remaining between them. CDR1 is ENHRY and CDR2 is SYGVKD in the germline V gene. The CDR3 is made up of 13 amino acids.